What follows describes a single T cell receptor (beta chain). The antigen it recognizes is unknown. No much larger clone is present one base from it, and per-base qualities are unavailable. The sample is drawn from a study of T cell repertoires in cytomegalovirus infection (dated by TCRdb to between 2017 and 2020). For context, the study as a whole: Recently identified HLA-C-restricted CMV epitopes, whose presentation resists viral immunomodulation, were targeted by peptide stimulations together with well-studied HLA-B-restricted epitopes. Donor HLA type was relevant to the analysis, as public TCR beta signatures indicated carriage of CMV infection together with the matching HLA type.

The sequencing machine was an Illumina HiSeq 1500. The public reads were reanalyzed by TCRdb: fastp trimming at Q25, MiXCR alignment, in-frame beta chains only. Records with the same CDR3 protein are collapsed into one entry carrying the most frequent genes and DNA. This sample comprises 200,000 or so distinct CDR3 sequences, around 40% of them detected only once. Approximately 60% of the sample lies in the top ten. The treatment or condition label on this specimen signifies: in vitro stimulation with specific CMV peptide epitopes to enrich CMV-specific T cells. General study outcomes and caveats: The ex vivo response was dominated by HLA-C-restricted CMV-specific TCR beta clonotypes, which also provided the single most frequent clonotype in two of eight donors. In both this cohort and an independent cohort of 350 or so donors, the cumulative frequency of public TCR beta family members distinguished carriers of CMV infection plus the relevant HLA type.

From its cysteine to its phenylalanine, the CDR3 spans 16 amino acids. The retained sequence is limited to the CDR3, 48 bases, with the frame set at the first base. In the germline V gene, CDR1 corresponds to SGHVS and CDR2 to FNYEAQ. V lost 3 bases and J lost 7 bases, and the count of bases not matched to a germline gene is 11. The clonotype was recovered from a human donor in good health (CMV status not recorded). Some clones in this sample may be carry-over from other donors' samples. The sequencing here drew on CD8+ T cells from cultured PBMCs, taken from culture after CMV antigen stimulation. Recombination joined TRBV7-6 with TRBJ1-2; 10 junctional bases match TRBD1. The nucleotides read TGTGCCAGCAGCTTGCTGACCGGGACAGGGGTTTCTGGCTACACCTTC. The encoded protein is CASSLLTGTGVSGYTF.